This T cell receptor beta chain was profiled in a study of Ad26.COV2.S vaccination and SARS-CoV-2 variants. In the study overall: The study gave Ad26.COV2.S intramuscularly, once or twice 56 days apart.

Data came from immunoSEQ multiplex PCR; TCRdb stores just in-frame clones and leaves some out. The sample shows around 340,000 clones, 88% of them seen only once. Described treatment: around 19 received Ad26.COV2.S at low or high dose, single or two shots; about 5 received placebo; per-sample allocation not given. Samples were taken on day 63 after the first vaccine or placebo injection. An Ad26 vector expressing Wuhan-strain SARS-CoV-2 spike constituted the vaccine. The sample consisted of peripheral blood, taken in a trial of Ad26.COV2.S vaccine versus placebo. This clonotype was sampled from a person between 18 and 65 years old who received the Ad26.COV2.S COVID-19 vaccine or a placebo.

This CDR3 reads CAIRDTEGRSSYEQYF. For the CDR3, the DNA is TGTGCCATCAGGGATACCGAAGGGAGGTCCTCCTACGAGCAGTACTTC. The rearrangement links TRBV10-3 to TRBJ2-7, with D perhaps TRBD2 (6 bases). Trimming pared 6 bases from V and 0 bases from J, leaving 18 bases between. Germline values: CDR1 ENHRY, CDR2 SYGVKD. The CDR3 has 16 amino acids.